Detailed here is one T cell receptor (beta chain). This sample stems from a study of T cell responses to AZD1222 COVID-19 vaccine. Generated by immunoSEQ multiplex PCR, the TCRdb table keeps only in-frame clones and is missing some. This sample has approximately 84,000 clones, with approximately 85% found just once. The CDR3 covers 13 residues. The germline CDR1 and CDR2 sequences are SGHTA and FQGTGA. V lost 2 bases and J lost 6, with 10 bases in between. The specimen comprised peripheral blood, sampled 28 days after the second AZD1222 dose. The chain has TRBV7-3 and TRBJ1-1; no definite D call. The clonotype comes from an adult who received the AZD1222 COVID-19 vaccine. The CDR3 here is CASSLSEASEAFF. DNA of the CDR3: TGTGCCAGCAGCTTATCAGAGGCATCTGAAGCTTTCTTT.